The 8 T cell receptor beta chains below were found in one sample sequenced in a study of vaccination effects on CD4 cells after COVID-19. Antigens of these TCRs are unknown. The protocol was immunoSEQ multiplex PCR, while the TCRdb copy is restricted to in-frame clones and leaves out a portion. The sample shows roughly 50,000 clones, 75% to 90% of them seen only once. Expansion with viral peptide pools was applied to antigen-specific CD4+ T cells by the ViraFEST assay prior to sequencing. Having been cultured for less than 12 days, the cells underwent CD4+ T cell isolation. The sample in question was CD4+ T cells from PBMCs cultured with HCoV-229E spike peptides, obtained before COVID-19 vaccination. All receptors derive from a human donor who received a COVID-19 vaccine.

The rearrangement uses TRBV3-1 (or the pseudogene TRBV3-2) and TRBJ1-5, with unresolved D. V lost 4 bases to trimming and J lost 6 bases, with 13 bases between them. Germline V CDR1 and CDR2: LGHDT, YNNKEL (reference sequence). CDR3 length equals 14 residues. CDR3 in amino acids: CASSRFGDSQPQHF. DNA of the CDR3: TGTGCCAGCAGCCGTTTCGGGGATAGTCAGCCCCAGCATTTT.

CDR3 sequence: CASSRVVGQNNYYEQYV. CDR3 DNA sequence: TGTGCCAGCTCACGCGTTGTAGGACAGAACAACTACTACGAGCAGTACGTC. The chain uses TRBV18 and TRBJ2-7, with D possibly TRBD1 on 6 matching bases. The length of the CDR3 is 17 residues. Germline V gene lookup returns CDR1 KGHSH and CDR2 LQKENI. The V end was cut by 4 bases, the J end by 3 bases, with 22 bases between.

The rearrangement links TRBV5-1 to TRBJ2-3; 9 nucleotides align to TRBD2. This CDR3 is built from 16 residues. Germline V gene sequence: CDR1 SGHRS, CDR2 YFSETQ. With V trimmed by 1 base and J by 1 base, 4 bases remained unmatched. For the CDR3, the DNA is TGCGCCAGCAGCTTGTTCGCTAGCGGGGGCACAGATACGCAGTATTTT. Its protein product is CASSLFASGGTDTQYF.

CDR3 DNA sequence: TGCAGTACTGGGCAGAAGCCGGGCTACACCTTC. It codes for CSTGQKPGYTF. The rearrangement uses TRBV20-1 and TRBJ1-2; D remains unclear. Germline CDR1 and CDR2: DFQATT and SNEGSKA (reference sequence). This CDR3 region has 11 residues. With 8 bases removed from V and 8 bases from J, the gap between germline ends came to 15 bases.

This chain uses TRBV19 with TRBJ2-6; 7 bases agree with TRBD1. The CDR3 sequence is 19 residues long. With 2 bases clipped from V and 0 bases from J, the junction kept 10 bases outside the gene matches. Germline values: CDR1 LNHDA, CDR2 SQIVND (reference sequence). CDR3 residues: CASSIYSRTGLSGANVLTF. CDR3 DNA: TGTGCCAGTAGTATATATAGCAGGACAGGCCTCTCTGGGGCCAACGTCCTGACTTTC.

This clone was picked up one time. This sequence joins TRBV9 and TRBJ1-1; D gene uncertain. V dropped 0 bases and J dropped 0 bases, with 3 bases sitting between them. The CDR3 extends over 13 amino acids. The germline V gene has CDR1 SGDLS and CDR2 YYNGEE. The CDR3 DNA reads TGTGCCAGCAGCGTAGTACTGAACACTGAAGCTTTCTTT. It specifies CASSVVLNTEAFF. The complete variable domain, with remaining parts taken from reference TRBV9 and TRBJ1-1, reads DSGVTQTPKHLITATGQRVTLRCSPRSGDLSVYWYQQSLDQGLQFLIQYYNGEERAKGNILERFSAQQFPDLHSELNLSSLELGDSALYFCASSVVLNTEAFFGQGTRLTVV.

The chain uses TRBV7-2 and TRBJ2-3; 7 bases are a match to TRBD2. V shed 3 bases, J shed 6 bases, and the junction held 9 bases outside the gene matches. Germline CDR1 SGHTA, CDR2 FQGNSA. The CDR3 is made up of 15 amino acids. The DNA for the CDR3 is TGTGCCAGCAGCTTCGGGGGGTCCTCGAGGGATACGCAGTATTTT. Its protein product is CASSFGGSSRDTQYF.

This clone was recorded only once. The chain is built from TRBV7-8 and TRBJ1-4; D unclear. The CDR3 covers 16 residues. Trimming shortened V by 4 bases and J by 8 bases, and 20 bases separated the two germline ends. Germline CDR1 reads SGHVS; CDR2 reads FQNEAQ. The CDR3 coding sequence is TGTGCCAGCAGCTCTTACAGTGGTAGAATTCCGGAAAAACTGTTTTTT. Its translation is CASSSYSGRIPEKLFF.